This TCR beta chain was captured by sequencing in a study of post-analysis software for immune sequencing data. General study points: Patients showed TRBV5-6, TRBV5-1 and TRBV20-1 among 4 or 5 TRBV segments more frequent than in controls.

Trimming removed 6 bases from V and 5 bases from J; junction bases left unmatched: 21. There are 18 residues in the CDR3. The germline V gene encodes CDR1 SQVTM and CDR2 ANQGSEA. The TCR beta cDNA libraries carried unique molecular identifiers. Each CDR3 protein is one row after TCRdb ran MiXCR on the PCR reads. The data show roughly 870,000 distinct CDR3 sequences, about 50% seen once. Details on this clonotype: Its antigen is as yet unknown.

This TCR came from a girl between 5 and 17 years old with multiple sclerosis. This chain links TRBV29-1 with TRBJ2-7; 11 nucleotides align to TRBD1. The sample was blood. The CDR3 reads CSVTPGQGDPRVFHEQYF. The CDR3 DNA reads TGCAGCGTGACTCCGGGACAGGGGGATCCCCGGGTGTTTCACGAGCAGTACTTC.